This T cell receptor (beta chain) originates from a study of neoadjuvant anti-PD-1 for oral cavity cancer. Study results and limitations: TCR analyses covered only a few patients per response group. Higher pretreatment Treg/Th17 ratios tracked higher pretreatment blood clonality.

Stage II-IVA oral cavity squamous cell carcinoma was new and untreated by systemic or radiation therapy. A word on this clone: Its antigen is unknown.

TCRdb keeps only in-frame clones here, not all; method: immunoSEQ multiplex PCR. Counted here are roughly 14,000 clones, about 73% occurring once; the ten biggest clones make up over 2%. V shed 2 bases and J 2 bases; nucleotides not matched to a gene: 4. The germline V gene encodes CDR1 SGHNT and CDR2 YYREEE (reference sequence). The CDR3 has 18 residues. The source is a person between 40 and 79 years old with oral cavity squamous cell carcinoma. The starting material was PBMCs, obtained before nivolumab (anti-PD-1) treatment. The rearrangement joins TRBV5-4 to TRBJ2-2, with 15 positions matching TRBD2. Written as DNA, the CDR3 is TGTGCCAGCAGCTTAGGACTAGCGGGGGGGCGAAACACCGGGGAGCTGTTTTTT. Amino acid sequence: CASSLGLAGGRNTGELFF.